Reported below is one TCR beta chain. Its antigen is not known. Trimming took off 0 bases at V and 3 bases at J, with 8 bases between the two ends. CDR1 and CDR2 (germline): MNHEY, SVGAGI. This CDR3 is built from 14 residues. This sample stems from a study of regulatory T cells in long-lasting Graves disease. The time point denotes: newly diagnosed GD, antithyroid drugs for less than 3 months. PBMC-extracted RNA yielded the TCR library. Findings and limits, study-wide: The number of shared public clonotypes was higher in persistent patients (approximately 3,000) than new patients (just over 950).

According to the study, TCR beta libraries were built with iRepertoire HTBI primers and CDR3-region Arm-PCR. TCRdb redid the calling of the multiplex PCR reads with MiXCR, one entry per CDR3 protein. This table holds more than 450,000 distinct CDR3 sequences, around 15% found once. These records were also assigned to another study, of T cells in Graves' hyperthyroidism and ophthalmopathy. As that study records: Hyperthyroidism in the patients, aged 18 to 65, was newly diagnosed and under 2 months in duration. Orbital computed tomography and thyroid ultrasound, together with serum TRAb and thyroxine and clinical symptoms, were used for diagnoses. During a first-round RT-PCR of the TCR CDR3, the HTBI primer set was used.

The chain is built from TRBV6-5 and TRBJ2-5, with D tentatively TRBD2 (6 bases). The specimen comprised peripheral blood mononuclear cells (PBMCs), sampled at new diagnosis, from a patient treated with antithyroid drugs. This TCR was recovered from a man in his forties with Graves disease. CDR3 DNA: TGTGCCAGCAGTTACTCATGGGGGGAAGAGACCCAGTACTTC. It is translated as CASSYSWGEETQYF.